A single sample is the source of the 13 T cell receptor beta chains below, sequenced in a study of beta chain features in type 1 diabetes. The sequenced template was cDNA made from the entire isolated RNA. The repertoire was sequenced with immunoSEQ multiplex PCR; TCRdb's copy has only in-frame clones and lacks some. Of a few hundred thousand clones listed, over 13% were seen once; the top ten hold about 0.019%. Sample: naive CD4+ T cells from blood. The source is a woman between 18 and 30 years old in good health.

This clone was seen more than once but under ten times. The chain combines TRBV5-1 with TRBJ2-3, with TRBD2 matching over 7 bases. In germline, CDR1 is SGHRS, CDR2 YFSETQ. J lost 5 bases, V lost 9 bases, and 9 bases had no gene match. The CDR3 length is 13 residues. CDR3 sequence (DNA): TGCGCCACCTCAGCGGGACGTGTAGATACGCAGTATTTT. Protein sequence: CATSAGRVDTQYF.

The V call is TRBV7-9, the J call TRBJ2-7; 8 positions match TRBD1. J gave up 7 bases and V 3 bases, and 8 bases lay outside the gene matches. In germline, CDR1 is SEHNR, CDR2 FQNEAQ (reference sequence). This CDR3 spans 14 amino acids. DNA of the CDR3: TGTGCCAGCAGCTTCGCTCAGGGGGCGCGTGAGCAGTACTTC. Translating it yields CASSFAQGAREQYF.

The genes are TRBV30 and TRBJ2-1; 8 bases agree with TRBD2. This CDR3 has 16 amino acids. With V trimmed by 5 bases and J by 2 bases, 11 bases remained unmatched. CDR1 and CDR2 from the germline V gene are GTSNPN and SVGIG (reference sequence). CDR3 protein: CAWETMSGSPYNEQFF. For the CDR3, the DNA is TGTGCCTGGGAAACAATGAGCGGGAGCCCCTACAATGAGCAGTTCTTC.

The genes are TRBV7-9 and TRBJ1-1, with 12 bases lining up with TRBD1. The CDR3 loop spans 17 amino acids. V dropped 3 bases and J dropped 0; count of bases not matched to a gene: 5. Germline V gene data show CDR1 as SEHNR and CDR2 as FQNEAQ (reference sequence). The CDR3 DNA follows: TGTGCCAGCAGCTTTCAGGGACAGGGGGCGATGAACACTGAAGCTTTCTTT. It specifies CASSFQGQGAMNTEAFF. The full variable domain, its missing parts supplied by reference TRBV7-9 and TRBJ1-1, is DTGVSQNPRHKITKRGQNVTFRCDPISEHNRLYWYRQTLGQGPEFLTYFQNEAQLEKSRLLSDRFSAERPKGSFSTLEIQRTEQGDSAMYLCASSFQGQGAMNTEAFFGQGTRLTVV.

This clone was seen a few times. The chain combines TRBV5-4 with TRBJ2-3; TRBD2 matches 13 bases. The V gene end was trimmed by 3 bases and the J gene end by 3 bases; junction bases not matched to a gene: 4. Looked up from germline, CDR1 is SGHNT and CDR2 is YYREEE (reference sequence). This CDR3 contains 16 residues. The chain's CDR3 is CASSSRTSGSTDTQYF. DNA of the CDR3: TGTGCCAGCAGCTCCCGGACTAGCGGGAGTACAGATACGCAGTATTTT.

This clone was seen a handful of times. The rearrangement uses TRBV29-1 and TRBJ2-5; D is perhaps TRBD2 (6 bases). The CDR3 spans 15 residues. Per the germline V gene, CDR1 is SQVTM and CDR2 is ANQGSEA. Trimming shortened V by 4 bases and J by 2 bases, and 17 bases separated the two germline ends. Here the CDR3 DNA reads TGCAGCGTTGTCCTAGCGACCCGAAAACAAGAGACCCAGTACTTC. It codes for CSVVLATRKQETQYF. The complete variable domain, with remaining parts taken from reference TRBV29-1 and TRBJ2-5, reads SAVISQKPSRDICQRGTSLTIQCQVDSQVTMMFWYRQQPGQSLTLIATANQGSEATYESGFVIDKFPISRPNLTFSTLTVSNMSPEDSSIYLCSVVLATRKQETQYFGPGTRLLVL.

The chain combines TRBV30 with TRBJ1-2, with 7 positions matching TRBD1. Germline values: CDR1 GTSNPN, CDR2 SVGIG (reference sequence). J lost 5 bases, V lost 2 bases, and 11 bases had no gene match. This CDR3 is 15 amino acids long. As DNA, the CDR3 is TGTGCCTGGAGTCTCCGGGCAGGGGGATGGTATGGCTACACCTTC. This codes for CAWSLRAGGWYGYTF.

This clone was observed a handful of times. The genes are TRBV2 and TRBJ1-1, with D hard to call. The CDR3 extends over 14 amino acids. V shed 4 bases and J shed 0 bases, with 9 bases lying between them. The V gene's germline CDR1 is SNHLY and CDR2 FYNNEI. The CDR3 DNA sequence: TGTGCCAGCAGTGCGCGGCAGATGAACACTGAAGCTTTCTTT. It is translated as CASSARQMNTEAFF.

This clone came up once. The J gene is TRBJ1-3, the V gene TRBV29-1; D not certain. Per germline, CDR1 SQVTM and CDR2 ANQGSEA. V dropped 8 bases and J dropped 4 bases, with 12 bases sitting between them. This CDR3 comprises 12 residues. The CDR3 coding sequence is TGCAGCCCCCGCCGGGTCGGAAACACCATATATTTT. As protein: CSPRRVGNTIYF. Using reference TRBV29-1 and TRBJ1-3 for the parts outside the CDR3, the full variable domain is SAVISQKPSRDICQRGTSLTIQCQVDSQVTMMFWYRQQPGQSLTLIATANQGSEATYESGFVIDKFPISRPNLTFSTLTVSNMSPEDSSIYLCSPRRVGNTIYFGEGSWLTVV.

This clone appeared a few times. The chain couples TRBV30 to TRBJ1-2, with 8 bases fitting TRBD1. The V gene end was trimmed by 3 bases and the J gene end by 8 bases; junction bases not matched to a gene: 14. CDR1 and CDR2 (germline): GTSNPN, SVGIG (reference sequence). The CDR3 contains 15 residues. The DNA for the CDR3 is TGTGCCTGGAGACACAGGGGGACACCTATCAGGGGCTACACCTTC. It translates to CAWRHRGTPIRGYTF.

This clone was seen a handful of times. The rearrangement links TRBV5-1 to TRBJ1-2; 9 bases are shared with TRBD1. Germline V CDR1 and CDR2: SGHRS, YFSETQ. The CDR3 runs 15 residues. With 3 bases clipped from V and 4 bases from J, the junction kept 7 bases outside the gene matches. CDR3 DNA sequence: TGCGCCAGCAGCTCCGGGACAGGGATCGTCTATGGCTACACCTTC. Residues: CASSSGTGIVYGYTF.

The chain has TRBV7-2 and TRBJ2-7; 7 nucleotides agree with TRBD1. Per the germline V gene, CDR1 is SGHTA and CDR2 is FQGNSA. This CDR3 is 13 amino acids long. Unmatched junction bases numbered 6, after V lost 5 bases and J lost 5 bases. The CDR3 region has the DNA TGTGCCAGCAGCCATGACAGGGCCGACGAGCAGTACTTC. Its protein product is CASSHDRADEQYF.

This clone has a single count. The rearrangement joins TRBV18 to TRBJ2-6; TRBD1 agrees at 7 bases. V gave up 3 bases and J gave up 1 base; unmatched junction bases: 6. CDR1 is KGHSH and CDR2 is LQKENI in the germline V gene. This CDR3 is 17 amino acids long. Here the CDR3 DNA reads TGTGCCAGCTCACCCCGACAGGGTGGGTCTGGGGCCAACGTCCTGACTTTC. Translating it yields CASSPRQGGSGANVLTF.